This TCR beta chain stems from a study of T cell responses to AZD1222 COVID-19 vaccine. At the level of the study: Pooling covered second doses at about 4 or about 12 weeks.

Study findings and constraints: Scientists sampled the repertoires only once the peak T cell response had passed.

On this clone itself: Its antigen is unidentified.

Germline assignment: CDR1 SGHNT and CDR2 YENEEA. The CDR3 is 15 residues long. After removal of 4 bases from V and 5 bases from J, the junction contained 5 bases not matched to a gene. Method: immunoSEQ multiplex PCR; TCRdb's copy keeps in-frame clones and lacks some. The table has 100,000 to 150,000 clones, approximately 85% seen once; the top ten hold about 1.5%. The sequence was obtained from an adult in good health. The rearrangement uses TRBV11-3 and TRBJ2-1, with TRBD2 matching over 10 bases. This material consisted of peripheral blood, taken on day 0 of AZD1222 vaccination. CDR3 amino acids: CASSWLGLANNEQFF. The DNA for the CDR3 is TGTGCCAGCAGCTGGCTGGGACTAGCGAACAATGAGCAGTTCTTC. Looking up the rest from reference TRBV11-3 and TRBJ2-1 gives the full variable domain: EAGVVQSPRYKIIEKKQPVAFWCNPISGHNTLYWYLQNLGQGPELLIRYENEEAVDDSQLPKDRFSAERLKGVDSTLKIQPAELGDSAVYLCASSWLGLANNEQFFGPGTRLTVL.